A selection of T cell receptor beta chains follows, all from one sample in a study of T cells in Graves' hyperthyroidism and ophthalmopathy. TCRdb ran MiXCR on the multiplex PCR reads and lists one entry per CDR3 protein. This sample yields approximately 330,000 distinct CDR3 sequences, of which roughly 18% are seen a single time; approximately 54% belongs to the top ten. The sequencing sample was made of blood. The origin of the receptors is a woman aged 50 to 60 with Graves' hyperthyroidism. The CDR3 runs from the conserved cysteine through the conserved F or W. The D gene is left open where the match is weak. Only part of the rows carry a size: once, few, many, or a class if the clone is expanded.

abundance,d_gene,j_gene,v_gene,CDR3aa,CDR3nt
-,-,TRBJ2-2,TRBV19,CASSLGGSGAFTGELFF,TGTGCCAGTAGCCTCGGGGGTTCGGGAGCGTTTACCGGGGAGCTGTTTTTT
few,-,TRBJ1-2,TRBV5-1,CASSRGDAGANYGYTF,TGCGCCAGCAGCAGAGGTGACGCAGGGGCGAACTATGGCTACACCTTC
-,-,TRBJ2-1,TRBV5-4,CASSGGGSSSYNEQFF,TGTGCCAGCAGCGGTGGAGGTAGTTCCTCCTACAATGAGCAGTTCTTC
-,-,TRBJ1-6,TRBV6-2/TRBV6-3,CASSGALSHNSPLHF,TGTGCCAGCAGTGGCGCCTTGTCCCATAATTCACCCCTCCACTTT
many,-,TRBJ1-5,TRBV7-2,CASSSNRDQPQHF,TGTGCCAGCAGCTCTAACAGGGATCAGCCCCAGCATTTT
-,TRBD1,TRBJ2-5,TRBV20-1,CSASSQGALETQYF,TGCAGTGCTTCCTCCCAGGGGGCTTTGGAGACCCAGTACTTC
few,-,TRBJ2-1,TRBV20-1,CSARDQRAYNEQFF,TGCAGTGCTAGAGATCAACGGGCCTACAATGAGCAGTTCTTC
-,TRBD2,TRBJ2-1,TRBV11-2,CASSFGAGGYNEQFF,TGTGCCAGCAGCTTCGGGGCGGGAGGGTACAATGAGCAGTTCTTC
few,TRBD1,TRBJ2-1,TRBV7-9,CASSLGQGGYNEQFF,TGTGCCAGCAGCTTGGGACAGGGGGGCTACAATGAGCAGTTCTTC
many,-,TRBJ1-1,TRBV2,CASSQDHNTEAFF,TGTGCCAGCAGTCAGGACCATAACACTGAAGCTTTCTTT
many,-,TRBJ2-5,TRBV12-3/TRBV12-4,CASSPPAGGGETQYF,TGTGCCAGCAGTCCTCCGGCGGGTGGGGGAGAGACCCAGTACTTC
few,TRBD1,TRBJ2-2,TRBV5-1,CASTDREGSSGELFF,TGCGCCAGCACCGACAGGGAAGGGTCATCGGGGGAGCTGTTTTTT
few,TRBD1,TRBJ2-1,TRBV3-1,CASSQDTGEYYNEQFF,TGTGCCAGCAGCCAAGATACAGGGGAATACTACAATGAGCAGTTCTTC
-,-,TRBJ2-1,TRBV6-9,CASSYPGGRQGAGEQFF,TGTGCCAGCAGTTACCCGGGGGGAAGGCAGGGGGCAGGTGAGCAGTTCTTC
-,-,TRBJ2-7,TRBV4-1,CASSQGDSEQYF,TGCGCCAGCAGCCAAGGGGATAGCGAGCAGTACTTC
many,-,TRBJ2-7,TRBV5-1,CASSLVPGLSYEQYF,TGCGCCAGCAGCTTGGTCCCGGGCCTCTCCTACGAGCAGTACTTC
many,-,TRBJ1-5,TRBV24-1,CATSDWDSNQPQHF,TGTGCCACCAGTGATTGGGACAGCAATCAGCCCCAGCATTTT
-,-,TRBJ2-5,TRBV12-3/TRBV12-4,CASRYGGAVLETQCF,TGTGCCAGCAGATATGGGGGGGCCGTTCTCGAGACCCAGTGCTTC
many,TRBD1,TRBJ2-2,TRBV2,CASSDLGSGTEGDGELFF,TGTGCCAGCAGTGATCTTGGTAGTGGGACAGAAGGTGATGGGGAGCTGTTTTTT
few,TRBD1,TRBJ2-7,TRBV19,CASSIDRWDRDNEQYF,TGTGCCAGTAGTATAGATCGATGGGACAGGGACAACGAGCAGTACTTC
-,-,TRBJ2-5,TRBV13,CASSSQTDTGTQYF,TGTGCCAGCAGCTCACAGACAGATACAGGCACCCAGTACTTC
many,TRBD1,TRBJ2-1,TRBV2,CASSEYEQGAAYNEQFF,TGTGCCAGCAGTGAATATGAGCAGGGGGCAGCCTACAATGAGCAGTTCTTC
many,TRBD1,TRBJ1-4,TRBV28,CASSFRTGDEKLFF,TGTGCCAGCAGTTTTCGAACAGGGGACGAAAAACTGTTTTTT
-,-,TRBJ1-1,TRBV7-2,CASSLISGTEAFF,TGTGCCAGCAGCTTAATCTCCGGGACTGAAGCTTTCTTT
-,-,TRBJ1-6,TRBV5-1,CASSRDTSGSPLHF,TGCGCCAGCAGCCGGGACACCTCGGGATCACCCCTCCACTTT
few,-,TRBJ1-4,TRBV20-1,CSAWGSDKWEKLFF,TGCAGTGCTTGGGGGAGCGACAAGTGGGAAAAACTGTTTTTT
-,-,TRBJ1-2,TRBV19,CASLDRFDGYTF,TGTGCCAGCCTTGACAGGTTCGATGGCTACACCTTC
few,-,TRBJ2-2,TRBV6-2/TRBV6-3,CASSSAPPRTGELFF,TGTGCCAGCAGCTCCGCTCCTCCGCGGACCGGGGAGCTGTTTTTT
many,-,TRBJ2-1,TRBV30,CAWRSYNEQFF,TGTGCCTGGAGAAGTTACAATGAGCAGTTCTTC
many,-,TRBJ1-5,TRBV3-1,CASSQGFSNQPQHF,TGTGCCAGCAGCCAAGGTTTTAGCAATCAGCCCCAGCATTTT
-,TRBD2,TRBJ2-2,TRBV10-3,CAISRLAGTGELFF,TGTGCCATCAGCCGACTAGCGGGGACCGGGGAGCTGTTTTTT
few,-,TRBJ1-2,TRBV7-9,CASSLAGDNYGYTF,TGTGCCAGCAGCTTGGCAGGGGACAACTATGGCTACACCTTC
many,-,TRBJ1-2,TRBV20-1,CSARETGGYGYTF,TGCAGTGCTAGAGAGACAGGAGGCTATGGCTACACCTTC
many,TRBD1,TRBJ1-6,TRBV4-2,CASSQDRGTGTNSPLHF,TGTGCCAGCAGCCAAGATAGGGGGACAGGGACTAATTCACCCCTCCACTTT
many,-,TRBJ1-3,TRBV19,CASSISEGNTIYF,TGTGCCAGTAGCATCAGCGAAGGAAACACCATATATTTT
few,TRBD2,TRBJ2-3,TRBV29-1,CSVAGTSGSPRTDTQYF,TGCAGCGTGGCCGGGACTAGCGGGAGCCCCCGCACAGATACGCAGTATTTT
many,TRBD2,TRBJ2-2,TRBV11-1,CASSLEPSGRRSGELFF,TGTGCCAGCAGCTTAGAGCCTAGCGGAAGGAGGAGCGGGGAGCTGTTTTTT
few,-,TRBJ1-5,TRBV28,CASSFLAYGNQPQHF,TGTGCCAGCAGTTTTTTGGCTTATGGAAATCAGCCCCAGCATTTT
-,-,TRBJ2-1,TRBV12-3/TRBV12-4,CASSPPGLPLFF,TGTGCCAGCAGCCCCCCGGGACTCCCTCTGTTCTTC
-,-,TRBJ2-6,TRBV7-8,CASSPRFFSGANVLTF,TGTGCCAGCAGCCCGAGATTCTTCTCTGGGGCCAACGTCCTGACTTTC
few,TRBD2,TRBJ2-2,TRBV2,CASSESPRGSGRGTGELFF,TGTGCCAGCAGTGAATCCCCCAGGGGCAGCGGGAGAGGCACCGGGGAGCTGTTTTTT
few,TRBD2,TRBJ2-5,TRBV20-1,CSAREGTSGEETQYF,TGCAGTGCTAGAGAGGGGACTAGCGGAGAAGAGACCCAGTACTTC
few,-,TRBJ1-3,TRBV6-1,CASRLLSSGNTIYF,TGTGCCAGCAGGCTACTGAGCTCTGGAAACACCATATATTTT
few,-,TRBJ2-7,TRBV10-1,CASSESAGIHGQYF,TGCGCCAGCAGTGAAAGTGCGGGGATCCACGGGCAGTACTTC
many,-,TRBJ1-1,TRBV12-3/TRBV12-4,CASSRGEGYEAFF,TGTGCCAGCAGTCGGGGAGAGGGGTACGAAGCTTTCTTT
-,TRBD1,TRBJ1-2,TRBV28,CASSLQGGVYGYTF,TGTGCCAGCAGTTTGCAGGGGGGCGTCTATGGCTACACCTTC
many,-,TRBJ2-1,TRBV5-1,CASSLEGGIGDEQFF,TGCGCCAGCAGCTTGGAGGGGGGGATAGGCGATGAGCAGTTCTTC
many,-,TRBJ2-7,TRBV28,CASSLEGTASYEQYF,TGTGCCAGCAGCTTGGAGGGGACAGCTAGCTACGAGCAGTACTTC
-,-,TRBJ1-1,TRBV5-1,CASNPGRFDTEAFF,TGTGCCAGCAACCCGGGAAGGTTCGACACTGAAGCTTTCTTT
few,-,TRBJ1-6,TRBV7-9,CASSLGPEPLHF,TGTGCCAGCAGCTTAGGCCCCGAGCCCCTCCACTTT
many,-,TRBJ2-2,TRBV30,CAWSPLTGELFF,TGTGCCTGGAGCCCCCTCACCGGGGAGCTGTTTTTT
-,-,TRBJ2-3,TRBV3-1,CASSSNPGDTQYF,TGTGCCAGCAGCTCCAATCCTGGGGATACGCAGTATTTT
few,-,TRBJ1-2,TRBV12-3/TRBV12-4,CASSPGGRGHGYTF,TGTGCCAGCAGTCCCGGGGGGAGGGGACATGGCTACACCTTC
-,-,TRBJ2-1,TRBV2,CASRKGGSYNEQFF,TGTGCCAGCAGAAAAGGTGGGTCCTACAATGAGCAGTTCTTC